One and the same sample provided the 22 T cell receptor beta chains below, sequenced in a study of blood T cell repertoires in COVID-19. Clones were sequenced by immunoSEQ multiplex PCR, and TCRdb holds only the in-frame ones, with some missing. The sample carries about 40,000 clones, approximately 88% recorded once. Sequenced input: peripheral blood. The receptors come from a woman aged 65 to 85 with acute or convalescent COVID-19.

This clone was seen only once. V gene TRBV3-1 (or the pseudogene TRBV3-2) combines with J gene TRBJ2-2; 10 bases agree with TRBD2. CDR3 length: 16 amino acids. CDR1 is LGHDT, CDR2 YNNKEL, per germline (reference sequence). After removal of 7 bases from V and 0 bases from J, the junction contained 5 bases not matched to a gene. CDR3 in amino acids: CASKSSGGSNTGELFF. CDR3 coding DNA: TGTGCCAGCAAGTCTAGCGGGGGATCGAACACCGGGGAGCTGTTTTTT.

This chain connects TRBV25-1 to TRBJ1-2; D gene ambiguous. CDR1 is MGHDK and CDR2 is SYGVNS in the germline V gene. Trimming pared 8 bases from V and 5 bases from J, leaving 18 bases between. The CDR3 length is 14 residues. The CDR3 loop is CASAKSGREYGYTF. The CDR3 DNA reads TGTGCCAGCGCCAAGAGCGGGAGAGAATATGGCTACACCTTC.

V and J are TRBV3-1 (or the pseudogene TRBV3-2) and TRBJ2-7, with TRBD1 as a possible D gene (6 bases). V was pared by 4 bases and J by 2 bases, with 12 bases between. CDR1 is LGHDT, CDR2 YNNKEL, per germline (reference sequence). The CDR3 loop spans 14 amino acids. CDR3 sequence: CASSREGGTYEQYV. Written as DNA, the CDR3 is TGTGCCAGCAGCCGAGAAGGGGGAACCTACGAGCAGTACGTC.

The V gene is TRBV19, the J gene TRBJ2-3; TRBD2 matches 7 bases. Losses at the gene ends were 6 bases for V and 2 bases for J; bases not matched to a gene: 2. There are 13 residues in the CDR3. Germline loops: CDR1 LNHDA, CDR2 SQIVND (reference sequence). The CDR3 DNA follows: TGTGCCAGTAGGGGACTACCCACAGATACGCAGTATTTT. Its protein product is CASRGLPTDTQYF.

This rearrangement joins TRBV6-2 or TRBV6-3 to TRBJ2-5; D not resolved. Germline lookup yields CDR1 MNHEY and CDR2 SVGEGT. V was shortened by 2 bases and J by 6 bases, with 13 bases between the two germline ends. The CDR3 sequence is 14 residues long. CDR3 nucleotide sequence: TGTGCCAGCAGTTACGAGGCGGTAGCCAAGACCCAGTACTTC. It codes for CASSYEAVAKTQYF.

Regarding this clone: One end of the junction is discordant with germline, which a read error may explain. Additional DNA sequences in this sample encode the identical CDR3. The chain carries TRBV19 and TRBJ2-6; a weak D match, TRBD1 (5 bases). CDR1 is LNHDA, CDR2 SQIVND, per germline (reference sequence). The CDR3 length is 15 residues. The CDR3 loop is CASSSSRAGANVLTF. The DNA of the CDR3 is TGTGCCAGTAGTAGCTCCAGGGCTGGGGCCAATGTCCTGACTTTC.

In its sample, this clone was seen once. V gene TRBV5-4 combines with J gene TRBJ2-2; TRBD2 agrees at 13 bases. J lost 6 bases, V lost 2 bases, and 7 bases had no gene match. Germline V gene lookup returns CDR1 SGHNT and CDR2 YYREEE (reference sequence). The CDR3 totals 17 residues. The CDR3 sequence: CASSFPTSGGESGELFF. The CDR3 DNA reads TGTGCCAGCAGCTTTCCTACTAGCGGGGGGGAATCCGGGGAGCTGTTTTTT. Based on the CDR3 plus reference TRBV5-4 and TRBJ2-2, the full variable domain is ETGVTQSPTHLIKTRGQQVTLRCSSQSGHNTVSWYQQALGQGPQFIFQYYREEENGRGNFPPRFSGLQFPNYSSELNVNALELDDSALYLCASSFPTSGGESGELFFGEGSRLTVL.

This clone appeared once. V usage is TRBV30 and J usage is TRBJ2-1, with 11 bases fitting TRBD2. With 7 bases clipped from V and 3 bases from J, the junction kept 11 bases outside the gene matches. The CDR3 spans 16 residues. Germline CDR1 is GTSNPN and CDR2 is SVGIG (reference sequence). The CDR3 loop is CASTSGGSPGYNEQFF. In DNA form, the CDR3 reads TGTGCCTCCACTAGCGGGGGCTCCCCTGGCTACAATGAGCAGTTCTTC.

The V call is TRBV25-1, the J call TRBJ2-3; weak D call: TRBD1 (6 bases). V was cut by 5 bases and J by 7 bases, with 10 bases left in between. Germline V gene data show CDR1 as MGHDK and CDR2 as SYGVNS. The CDR3 consists of 12 residues. The CDR3 DNA sequence: TGTGCCAGCAGTACACAGGGTTATACGCAGTATTTT. Translated: CASSTQGYTQYF.

The chain uses TRBV24-1 and TRBJ2-2, with D tentatively TRBD2 (7 bases). V gave up 5 bases and J gave up 3 bases, with 12 bases separating them. Germline CDR1 KGHDR, CDR2 SFDVKD. The CDR3 is 15 residues long. The chain's CDR3 is CATSGGGRYTGELFF. Here the CDR3 DNA reads TGTGCCACCAGTGGCGGGGGCAGATACACCGGGGAGCTGTTTTTT.

J is TRBJ1-1 and V is TRBV30; weak D call: TRBD1 (6 bases). The V end lost 0 bases, the J end lost 8 bases, and 10 bases lay between the germline ends. The CDR3 is 12 residues long. In germline, CDR1 is GTSNPN, CDR2 SVGIG (reference sequence). The CDR3 DNA reads as TGTGCCTGGAGTGTTGGGACACCCGAAGCTTTCTTT. Protein sequence: CAWSVGTPEAFF.

The chain couples TRBV10-3 to TRBJ2-3; 7 bases are a match to TRBD2. The CDR3 runs to 16 residues. Germline CDR1 ENHRY, CDR2 SYGVKD. V shed 6 bases and J 2 bases; nucleotides not matched to a gene: 11. The CDR3 DNA reads as TGTGCCATCAGGGACTCGGGAGCGGGGCTCACAGATACGCAGTATTTT. Translated: CAIRDSGAGLTDTQYF.

The rearrangement uses TRBV27 and TRBJ2-3; TRBD2 aligns across 13 bases. CDR1 and CDR2 (germline): MNHEY, SMNVEV (reference sequence). V lost 2 bases, J lost 2 bases, and 13 bases stayed unmatched. The CDR3 contains 20 residues. For the CDR3, the DNA is TGTGCCAGCAGTTTACGAGCCGGGACTAGCGGGGTATTAATCACAGATACGCAGTATTTT. It is translated as CASSLRAGTSGVLITDTQYF.

This chain joins TRBV25-1 and TRBJ2-1; 8 bases are shared with TRBD2. The germline CDR1 and CDR2 sequences are MGHDK and SYGVNS. J was trimmed by 6 bases and V by 7 bases; bases with no gene match: 11. The CDR3 sequence is 15 residues long. CDR3 DNA: TGTGCCAGCACCCCAACTAGCGGAGCTTTCAATGAGCAGTTCTTC. Residues: CASTPTSGAFNEQFF.

V is TRBV27 and J is TRBJ2-1; tentatively, D is TRBD1 (7 bases). The V and J ends lost 5 bases and 7 bases respectively, with 15 bases between them. Germline CDR1 MNHEY, CDR2 SMNVEV (reference sequence). CDR3 length: 14 amino acids. CDR3 in amino acids: CASSPEGARNEQFF. CDR3 DNA sequence: TGTGCCAGCAGTCCGGAGGGGGCAAGGAATGAGCAGTTCTTC.

The chain is built from TRBV19 and TRBJ1-2, with 10 bases that match TRBD1. CDR3 size: 17 residues. CDR1 and CDR2 from the germline V gene are LNHDA and SQIVND (reference sequence). The V gene end was trimmed by 5 bases and the J gene end by 0 bases; junction bases not matched to a gene: 9. This CDR3 reads CASSLRGQGLTNYGYTF. In nucleotides, the CDR3 is TGTGCCAGTAGTCTGAGGGGACAGGGGCTCACTAACTATGGCTACACCTTC.

J is TRBJ1-3 and V is TRBV3-1 (or the pseudogene TRBV3-2), with D unclear. V dropped 2 bases and J dropped 8 bases, with 7 bases sitting between them. Germline CDR1 reads LGHDT; CDR2 reads YNNKEL (reference sequence). The CDR3 is 12 residues long. For the CDR3, the DNA is TGTGCCAGCAGCCAATCAGTGGACACCATATATTTT. Protein product: CASSQSVDTIYF.

The V call is TRBV28, the J call TRBJ2-2; 9 nucleotides match TRBD1. The CDR3 has 14 amino acids. The trim removed 6 bases at V and 6 bases at J, leaving 5 bases unmatched. Germline values: CDR1 MDHEN, CDR2 SYDVKM. As DNA, the CDR3 is TGTGCCAGCAGGCGCACAGGGGGCTCCGGGGAGCTGTTTTTT. It is translated as CASRRTGGSGELFF.

The rearrangement links TRBV5-1 to TRBJ2-3; TRBD2 matches 10 bases. The CDR3 totals 18 residues. Germline V gives CDR1 SGHRS, CDR2 YFSETQ. V gave up 0 bases and J gave up 0 bases; unmatched junction bases: 7. The CDR3 loop reads CASSLGSGGPYSTDTQYF. CDR3 bases: TGCGCCAGCAGCTTGGGTAGCGGGGGGCCTTACAGCACAGATACGCAGTATTTT.

The chain recombines TRBV5-6 with TRBJ1-1; D is unresolved. CDR1 and CDR2 from the germline V gene are SGHDT and YYEEEE. Trimming took off 2 bases at V and 0 bases at J, with 8 bases between the two ends. This CDR3 is 14 amino acids long. The CDR3 DNA reads as TGTGCCAGCAGCTTCGGTACGGTGAACACTGAAGCTTTCTTT. It yields the protein CASSFGTVNTEAFF.

The chain's CDR3 is CASSPGTSGIYEQYV. DNA of the CDR3: TGCGCCAGCAGCCCCGGGACTAGTGGTATCTACGAGCAGTACGTC. The gene calls are TRBV5-1 and TRBJ2-7; 8 nucleotides agree with TRBD2. V shed 4 bases and J 3 bases; nucleotides not matched to a gene: 9. The CDR3 sequence is 15 residues long. Looked up from germline, CDR1 is SGHRS and CDR2 is YFSETQ.

This clone was seen just once. V is TRBV4-3 and J is TRBJ2-3; 7 nucleotides match TRBD1. The CDR3 has 16 amino acids. Germline V gene data show CDR1 as LGHNA and CDR2 as YSLEER. Trimming took 0 bases from V and 1 from J; bases not matched to a gene: 4. For the CDR3, the DNA is TGCGCCAGCAGCCAAGAGACAGGGTTTGGCACAGATACGCAGTATTTT. It translates to CASSQETGFGTDTQYF.